The next 4 T cell receptor beta chains were all read from a single sample in a study of siplizumab effects on memory and regulatory T cells. Here immunoSEQ multiplex PCR was the method, and the copy in TCRdb shows in-frame clones only, minus some. The sample has nearly 95,000 clones, 94% seen once. The sequencing sample was made of non-Treg CD4+ T cells sorted from blood. Every receptor here comes from a human donor in good health.

The CDR3 region has the DNA TGTGCCAGCAGTGCTGGCACTAACTATGGCTACACCTTC. Protein sequence: CASSAGTNYGYTF. V usage is TRBV6-1 and J usage is TRBJ1-2; D ambiguous. The CDR3 spans 13 residues. V lost 4 bases and J lost 0, with 6 bases in between. CDR1 and CDR2 from the germline V gene are MNHNS and SASEGT.

This sequence joins TRBV5-1 and TRBJ1-1; TRBD1 matches 7 bases. The V and J ends lost 4 bases and 0 bases, in that order; junction bases with no gene match: 9. This CDR3 region has 16 residues. Germline assignment: CDR1 SGHRS and CDR2 YFSETQ. The CDR3 DNA follows: TGCGCCAGCAGCCCCGGACAGGAAAGCATGAACACTGAAGCTTTCTTT. Protein sequence: CASSPGQESMNTEAFF.

J is TRBJ2-7 and V is TRBV7-9, with D maybe TRBD2 (5 bases). The CDR3 is made up of 16 amino acids. V lost 5 bases to trimming and J lost 3 bases, with 20 bases between them. CDR1 and CDR2 from the germline V gene are SEHNR and FQNEAQ (reference sequence). The CDR3, as DNA: TGTGCCAGCAGCAACCTCCGGGGTAGAACGGGCTACGAGCAGTACTTC. It yields the protein CASSNLRGRTGYEQYF.

The chain joins TRBV18 to TRBJ2-1, with 7 bases matching TRBD2. Trimming took 0 bases from V and 15 from J; bases not matched to a gene: 8. The CDR3 runs to 13 residues. Germline V lookup: CDR1 KGHSH, CDR2 LQKENI. The CDR3 DNA reads TGTGCCAGCTCACCACCGAGCGGGATATATCGGTTCTTC. Translating gives CASSPPSGIYRFF.